This T cell receptor beta chain was recorded in a study of T cell changes during pregnancy in multiple sclerosis. This clone was recorded only once. The germline V and J ends were trimmed by 6 bases and 8 bases, with 16 bases remaining between them. Germline values: CDR1 ENHRY, CDR2 SYGVKD. This CDR3 has 13 amino acids. Measured with immunoSEQ multiplex PCR; TCRdb has only the in-frame clones, and not every one. The profile shows about 87,000 clones, 93% of them singletons. The material was peripheral blood, obtained in the third trimester of pregnancy. This receptor was obtained from a female donor in good health, enrolled as a control in a pregnancy study. The chain joins TRBV10-3 to TRBJ1-2, with D maybe TRBD1 (6 bases). CDR3 sequence reads: CAIRGSTGLGYTF. The CDR3 DNA is TGTGCCATCAGGGGGTCTACAGGGCTCGGCTACACCTTC.